Described below is a single T cell receptor beta chain sequence and its context. Within the sample, other DNA sequences also encode this same CDR3. Original methodology: Estimation of nucleated cell counts was performed using reference gene primer amplification. Assay used: immunoSEQ multiplex PCR; TCRdb lists only in-frame clones, some missing. D and trimming come from the DNA, and the V and J calls and clone size come from that table. The repertoire holds some 310,000 clones, nearly 90% seen once, with roughly 1% in the top ten. Patients of the Seattle cohort, enrolled during active infection, were followed longitudinally. Germline values: CDR1 LGHDT, CDR2 YNNKEL (reference sequence). V lost 1 base, J lost 3 bases, and 5 bases stayed unmatched. The CDR3 has 15 amino acids. The source of the sample is a study of blood T cell repertoires in COVID-19. Study details: Material from acute and convalescent COVID-19 was sourced from the United States, Italy and Spain. PBMCs, B-cell-depleted T cells, or T cells were the source of the cDNA or gDNA that made up the material.

The sequence was obtained from a woman aged 40 to 50 with COVID-19, enrolled during active disease. V usage is TRBV3-1 (or the pseudogene TRBV3-2) and J usage is TRBJ2-7; 8 bases map to TRBD1. The sequenced material came from peripheral blood. CDR3 protein: CASSQGGQGGYEQYF. The CDR3 DNA follows: TGTGCCAGCAGCCAAGGAGGACAGGGTGGCTACGAGCAGTACTTC.